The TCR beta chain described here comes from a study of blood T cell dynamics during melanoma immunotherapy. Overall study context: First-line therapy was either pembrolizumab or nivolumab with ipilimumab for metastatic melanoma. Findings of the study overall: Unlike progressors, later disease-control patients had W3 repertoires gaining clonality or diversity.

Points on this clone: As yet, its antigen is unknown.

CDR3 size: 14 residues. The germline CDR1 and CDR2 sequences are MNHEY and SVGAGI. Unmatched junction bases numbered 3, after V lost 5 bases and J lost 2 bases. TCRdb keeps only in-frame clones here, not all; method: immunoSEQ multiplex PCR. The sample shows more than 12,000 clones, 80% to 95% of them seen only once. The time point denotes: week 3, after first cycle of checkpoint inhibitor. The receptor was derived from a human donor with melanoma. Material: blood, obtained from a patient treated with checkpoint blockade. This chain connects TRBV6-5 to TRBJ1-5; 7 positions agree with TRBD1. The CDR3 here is CASSKDRGNQPQHF. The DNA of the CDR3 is TGTGCCAGCAGTAAAGACAGGGGCAATCAGCCCCAGCATTTT.